The clone carrying this TCR beta chain was seen repeatedly, ten times or more. Its antigen is unidentified. Moderate-to-severe activity, CAS ≥3, NOSPECS ≥4 and duration under 3 months were recorded for donors with ophthalmopathy. RNA served as the template for amplifying TCR beta CDR3 regions. HTBI-primed first-round RT-PCR preceded second-round multiplex PCR. Via MiXCR, TCRdb re-called the multiplex PCR reads, giving one row per CDR3 protein. In the table there are roughly 230,000 distinct CDR3 sequences, about a fifth of which are singletons. This specimen comes from a study of Graves' ophthalmopathy and Graves' hyperthyroidism. Overall study findings and caveats: The study's model predicted ophthalmopathy progression at about 71% sensitivity and about 72% specificity. The majority of expanded thyroid clonotypes above 0.001 frequency also occurred in blood.

The sample comprised peripheral blood. This clonotype was sampled from a woman aged 45-59 years with Graves' ophthalmopathy.

The chain's CDR3 is CASSQDGTSAFYEQYF. The DNA of the CDR3 is TGCGCCAGCAGCCAGGACGGGACTAGCGCCTTCTACGAGCAGTACTTC. The chain carries TRBV4-1 and TRBJ2-7, with TRBD2 matching over 10 bases. The CDR3 extends over 16 amino acids. Germline CDR1 and CDR2: MGHRA and YSYEKL. V shed 3 bases and J 3 bases; nucleotides not matched to a gene: 8.